Listed here are 5 T cell receptor beta chains from one sample, sequenced in a study of blood T cell repertoires in COVID-19. Assay: immunoSEQ multiplex PCR; the TCRdb copy retains only in-frame clones and omits some. The sample lists approximately 150,000 clones, about 83% occurring once. The sample was peripheral blood. Every receptor here comes from a woman aged 80 or older with acute or convalescent COVID-19.

In its sample, this clone was seen once. The V call is TRBV4-1, the J call TRBJ2-5, with no clear D. The V end lost 3 bases, the J end lost 1 base, and 9 bases lay between the germline ends. This CDR3 region has 14 residues. The germline V gene has CDR1 MGHRA and CDR2 YSYEKL. Written as DNA, the CDR3 is TGCGCCAGCAGCCAGCTACCGCTCCAAGAGACCCAGTACTTC. This translates into CASSQLPLQETQYF.

The rearrangement joins TRBV7-2 to TRBJ2-7, with 8 nucleotides matching TRBD2. Unmatched junction bases numbered 11, after V lost 4 bases and J lost 6 bases. CDR1 is SGHTA and CDR2 is FQGNSA in the germline V gene. There are 15 residues in the CDR3. The CDR3 is CASSSRISGIGEQYF. Here the CDR3 DNA reads TGTGCCAGCAGCTCAAGAATTAGCGGGATAGGCGAGCAGTACTTC.

V gene TRBV10-3 combines with J gene TRBJ2-7; 8 bases are a match to TRBD1. This CDR3 contains 13 residues. Per germline, CDR1 ENHRY and CDR2 SYGVKD. Trimming at V came to 8 bases and at J to 1 base, leaving 4 bases not matched to a gene. CDR3 sequence: CAIGTGGSYEQYF. CDR3 in DNA: TGTGCCATCGGGACAGGTGGGTCCTACGAGCAGTACTTC.

Only one count was recorded for this clone. The chain links TRBV5-1 to TRBJ1-2; 7 positions match TRBD1. The CDR3 totals 13 residues. The V and J ends lost 3 bases and 6 bases, in that order; junction bases with no gene match: 5. Germline values: CDR1 SGHRS, CDR2 YFSETQ. CDR3 nucleotide sequence: TGCGCCAGCAGCTCGACAGGGTTTGATGGCTACACCTTC. Translating gives CASSSTGFDGYTF.

The chain employs TRBV28 and TRBJ1-3; 7 bases are a match to TRBD1. V lost 0 bases, J lost 0 bases, and 5 bases stayed unmatched. The CDR3 spans 17 residues. Looked up from germline, CDR1 is MDHEN and CDR2 is SYDVKM. The CDR3 coding sequence is TGTGCCAGCAGTTTATGGTTACAGGGGCACTCTGGAAACACCATATATTTT. This codes for CASSLWLQGHSGNTIYF. The full variable domain, rest sourced from reference TRBV28 and TRBJ1-3, is DVKVTQSSRYLVKRTGEKVFLECVQDMDHENMFWYRQDPGLGLRLIYFSYDVKMKEKGDIPEGYSVSREKKERFSLILESASTNQTSMYLCASSLWLQGHSGNTIYFGEGSWLTVV.